This TCR beta chain was obtained from a study of control samples from healthy donors and cancer patients. Measured with immunoSEQ multiplex PCR; TCRdb has only the in-frame clones, and not every one. The sample lists about 58,000 clones; around 87% were seen once. This CDR3 has 16 amino acids. The germline V gene has CDR1 SSHAT and CDR2 FNYEAQ (reference sequence). V trimming: 4 bases; J trimming: 2 bases; junction bases outside the gene matches: 3. This chain connects TRBV7-7 to TRBJ2-3; TRBD2 matches at 13 bases. The sample taken for sequencing was PBMCs. The sequence was obtained from a woman aged 55-69 years with lung cancer. CDR3 bases: TGTGCCAGCAGCTCGGGACTAGCGGGGCTCACAGATACGCAGTATTTT. This sequence encodes CASSSGLAGLTDTQYF. Using reference TRBV7-7 and TRBJ2-3 for the parts outside the CDR3, the full variable domain is GAGVSQSPRYKVTKRGQDVTLRCDPISSHATLYWYQQALGQGPEFLTYFNYEAQPDKSGLPSDRFSAERPEGSISTLTIQRTEQRDSAMYRCASSSGLAGLTDTQYFGPGTRLTVL.